The entry below describes one TCR beta chain. Its target is unknown. One heparinised blood draw, averaging about 116 mL, came from each donor. CD4+ naive, central memory, regulatory and stem cell-like memory cells were sorted via CD45RO/CCR7/CD25/CD127/CD95/CD27. The source of the sample is a study of beta chain features in type 1 diabetes. Whole-study context: The examined sorted cells totaled roughly 110,000,000 across samples.

General study findings and limits: Among patients, naive, central memory and Treg TCRB repertoires appeared more similar than among healthy donors. Shortening that was moderate but significant affected the TCRB CDR3s of Type 1 diabetes patients in all four CD4+ subsets.

Expressed TCRB transcripts were sequenced, since all the RNA that had been isolated was reverse transcribed. Clones were read by immunoSEQ multiplex PCR, and TCRdb kept only the in-frame ones, dropping some. The sample has hundreds of thousands of clones; over 12% are singletons. This receptor was obtained from a young man with type 1 diabetes. Sequenced material: naive CD4+ T cells from blood.

The CDR3 DNA is TGTGCCAGCAGCTTGCTGGAAGCGGCCGCAAACAATGAGCAGTTCTTC. It is translated as CASSLLEAAANNEQFF. The chain combines TRBV5-4 with TRBJ2-1; D might be TRBD2 (5 bases). From germline, CDR1 is SGHNT and CDR2 YYREEE (reference sequence). The V end lost 1 base, the J end lost 5 bases, and 16 bases lay between the germline ends. This CDR3 is 16 amino acids long.